This TCR beta chain emerged from a study of shared clonotypes between healthy human individuals. Overall study findings and caveats: A small donor pool kept down the genetic and exposure-history diversity that was represented.

Sequencing was performed with immunoSEQ multiplex PCR; in TCRdb, only in-frame clones are kept and a portion is missing. This sample has under 1 million clones, with nearly 95% found just once. CDR1 is MDHEN, CDR2 SYDVKM, per germline. The V segment lost 5 bases and the J segment 2 bases; nucleotides outside the gene matches: 16. This CDR3 is built from 18 residues. CD45RO-negative, CCR7-positively selected cells formed the naive CD8 fraction, excluding terminally differentiated effector memory CD45RA+ cells. Note on this clone: Its antigen is not identified.

This TCR came from a man between 25 and 39 years old in good health. Source material: naive CD8+ T cells sorted from blood. The chain links TRBV28 to TRBJ1-2; TRBD1 agrees at 8 bases. The CDR3 region has the DNA TGTGCCAGCAGTCGTCGTGTACAGGGGGTCCGGGAGAACTATGGCTACACCTTC. Translation: CASSRRVQGVRENYGYTF.